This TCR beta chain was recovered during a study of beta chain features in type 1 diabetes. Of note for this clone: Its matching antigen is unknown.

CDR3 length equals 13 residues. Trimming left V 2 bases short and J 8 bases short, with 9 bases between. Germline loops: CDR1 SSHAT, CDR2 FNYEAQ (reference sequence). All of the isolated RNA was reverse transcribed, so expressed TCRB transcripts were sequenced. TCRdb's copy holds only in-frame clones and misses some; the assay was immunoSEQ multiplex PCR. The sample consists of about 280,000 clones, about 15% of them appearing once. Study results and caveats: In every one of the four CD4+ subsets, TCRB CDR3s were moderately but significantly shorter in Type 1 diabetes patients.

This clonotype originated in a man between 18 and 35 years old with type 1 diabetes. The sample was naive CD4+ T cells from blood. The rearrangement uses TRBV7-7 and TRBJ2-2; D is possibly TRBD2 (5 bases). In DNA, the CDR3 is TGTGCCAGCAGCTTAAATGAGGGTGGGGAGCTGTTTTTT. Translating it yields CASSLNEGGELFF.